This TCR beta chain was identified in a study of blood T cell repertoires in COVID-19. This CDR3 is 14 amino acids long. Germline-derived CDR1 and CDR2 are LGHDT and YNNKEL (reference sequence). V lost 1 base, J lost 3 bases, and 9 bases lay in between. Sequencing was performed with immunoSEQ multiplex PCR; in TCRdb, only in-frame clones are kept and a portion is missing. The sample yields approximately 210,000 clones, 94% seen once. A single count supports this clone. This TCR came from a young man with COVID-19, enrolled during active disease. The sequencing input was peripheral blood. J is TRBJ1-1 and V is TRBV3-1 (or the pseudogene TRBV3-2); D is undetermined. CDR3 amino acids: CASSQGVQYTEAFF. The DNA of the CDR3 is TGTGCCAGCAGCCAAGGGGTACAGTACACTGAAGCTTTCTTT.